Each of the 32 T cell receptor beta chains below was sequenced from the same sample in a study of cytotoxic CD8 clonotypes in ibrutinib-treated CLL. Sequencing used immunoSEQ multiplex PCR; TCRdb keeps in-frame clones, though not all of them. The sample has about 300,000 clones, around 76% seen once. This specimen was PBMCs, taken at disease progression, from a patient treated with ibrutinib. Receptor source: a human donor with chronic lymphocytic leukemia.

This chain uses TRBV2 with TRBJ2-7; 10 bases are shared with TRBD1. This CDR3 region has 14 residues. The V gene's germline CDR1 is SNHLY and CDR2 FYNNEI. The V and J ends lost 6 bases and 3 bases, in that order; junction bases with no gene match: 5. Here the CDR3 DNA reads TGTGCCAGCAGAGCGACAGGGGGCAACTACGAGCAGTACTTC. It is translated as CASRATGGNYEQYF.

The chain has TRBV18 and TRBJ1-2, with D perhaps TRBD1 (5 bases). The CDR3 runs to 17 residues. V was clipped by 1 base and J by 0 bases, with 15 bases between them. CDR1 KGHSH and CDR2 LQKENI come from the germline V gene. The CDR3: CASSPLYPGTPNYGYTF. The CDR3 DNA is TGTGCCAGCTCACCACTGTACCCCGGGACTCCTAACTATGGCTACACCTTC. Variable domain in full (rest from reference TRBV18 and TRBJ1-2): NAGVMQNPRHLVRRRGQEARLRCSPMKGHSHVYWYRQLPEEGLKFMVYLQKENIIDESGMPKERFSAEFPKEGPSILRIQQVVRGDSAAYFCASSPLYPGTPNYGYTFGSGTRLTVV.

This chain joins TRBV13 and TRBJ1-5; a possible D gene is TRBD1 (5 bases). The CDR3 runs 14 residues. The germline V and J ends were trimmed by 5 bases and 3 bases, with 11 bases remaining between them. Germline V gene lookup returns CDR1 PRHDT and CDR2 FYEKMQ (reference sequence). The CDR3 DNA sequence: TGTGCCAGCAGCGCCCGACAGTACAATCAGCCCCAGCATTTT. Translated, it gives CASSARQYNQPQHF.

The chain joins TRBV29-1 to TRBJ1-1; D is possibly TRBD1 (6 bases). This CDR3 spans 12 amino acids. From germline, CDR1 is SQVTM and CDR2 ANQGSEA. V dropped 7 bases and J dropped 0 bases, with 9 bases sitting between them. CDR3 amino acids: CSAGHMNTEAFF. The CDR3 DNA reads as TGCAGCGCGGGACATATGAACACTGAAGCTTTCTTT.

V usage is TRBV6-4 and J usage is TRBJ1-5; TRBD1 agrees at 8 bases. Germline CDR1 reads MRHNA; CDR2 reads SNTAGT. The CDR3 has 16 residues. V lost 5 bases, J lost 5 bases, and 11 bases stayed unmatched. The CDR3, as DNA: TGTGCCAGCAGTAATAGGCGCAGGGGGCAGGATCAGCCCCAGCATTTT. Protein: CASSNRRRGQDQPQHF.

The gene calls are TRBV27 and TRBJ2-7; 8 bases map to TRBD1. The germline V gene encodes CDR1 MNHEY and CDR2 SMNVEV (reference sequence). V shed 0 bases, J shed 4 bases, and the junction held 17 bases outside the gene matches. This CDR3 comprises 19 residues. CDR3 residues: CASSLSIVGTGVYAYEQYF. As DNA, the CDR3 is TGTGCCAGCAGTTTATCCATCGTTGGGACAGGTGTTTATGCGTACGAGCAGTACTTC.

The chain joins TRBV13 to TRBJ1-5; D remains unclear. The CDR3 has 15 residues. V lost 5 bases, J lost 3 bases, and 14 bases lay in between. Looked up from germline, CDR1 is PRHDT and CDR2 is FYEKMQ (reference sequence). CDR3 sequence reads: CASSPGPGSNQPQHF. CDR3 nucleotide sequence: TGTGCCAGCAGCCCCGGTCCGGGCTCCAATCAGCCCCAGCATTTT.

The CDR3 loop reads CASSLKRFGGGIDEQYF. The CDR3 DNA is TGTGCCAGCAGCTTAAAACGTTTCGGGGGAGGTATCGACGAGCAGTACTTC. J is TRBJ2-7 and V is TRBV7-9; the D gene is possibly TRBD2 (6 bases). Trimming took 2 bases from V and 5 from J, leaving 22 bases between them. The CDR3 covers 17 residues. The germline V gene encodes CDR1 SEHNR and CDR2 FQNEAQ (reference sequence).

The sample holds one count of this clone. V gene TRBV6-1 combines with J gene TRBJ2-1; perhaps TRBD2 as D (6 bases). The CDR3 is 18 residues long. Trimming left V 4 bases short and J 8 bases short, with 27 bases between. Germline V gene sequence: CDR1 MNHNS, CDR2 SASEGT. CDR3 residues: CASSAGGFRDFRVYEQFF. The CDR3 nucleotides are TGTGCCAGCAGTGCAGGCGGCTTCCGGGACTTCAGAGTTTATGAGCAGTTCTTC.

This chain joins TRBV15 and TRBJ2-2; tentative D call: TRBD2 (6 bases). With 5 bases removed from V and 8 bases from J, the gap between germline ends came to 18 bases. The germline CDR1 and CDR2 sequences are LNHNV and YYDKDF (reference sequence). The CDR3 runs 15 residues. The CDR3 DNA reads as TGTGCCACCAGCGTAACCGGGAGAGAGAGGGGGGAGCTGTTTTTT. Its translation is CATSVTGRERGELFF.

The chain employs TRBV7-2 and TRBJ1-2; tentatively, D is TRBD1 (5 bases). The V and J ends lost 4 bases and 8 bases respectively, with 20 bases between them. The germline CDR1 and CDR2 sequences are SGHTA and FQGNSA. The CDR3 has 15 residues. The CDR3 here is CASSSLLGDPRGYTF. Here the CDR3 DNA reads TGTGCCAGCAGCTCCCTCCTGGGGGACCCACGCGGCTACACCTTC.

The CDR3 bases are TGTGCCAGCAGTTGGAGCGGGGGACCACAAGAGACCCAGTACTTC. Residues: CASSWSGGPQETQYF. The chain employs TRBV6-1 and TRBJ2-5, with 8 positions matching TRBD2. This CDR3 spans 15 amino acids. J lost 2 bases, V lost 5 bases, and 7 bases had no gene match. The germline CDR1 and CDR2 sequences are MNHNS and SASEGT.

This rearrangement joins TRBV7-2 to TRBJ2-7; TRBD1 aligns across 10 bases. The CDR3 sequence is 14 residues long. V was pared by 4 bases and J by 2 bases, with 2 bases of the junction left unmatched. CDR1 is SGHTA, CDR2 FQGNSA, per germline. CDR3 sequence reads: CASSWDRGAYEQYF. CDR3 nucleotides: TGTGCCAGCAGCTGGGACAGGGGAGCCTACGAGCAGTACTTC. Full variable domain (missing parts from reference TRBV7-2 and TRBJ2-7): GAGVSQSPSNKVTEKGKDVELRCDPISGHTALYWYRQSLGQGLEFLIYFQGNSAPDKSGLPSDRFSAERTGGSVSTLTIQRTQQEDSAVYLCASSWDRGAYEQYFGPGTRLTVT.

The genes are TRBV18 and TRBJ2-2, with a possible D match to TRBD1 (6 bases). The germline V gene encodes CDR1 KGHSH and CDR2 LQKENI. The CDR3 is 16 amino acids. The germline V and J ends were trimmed by 2 bases and 5 bases, with 15 bases remaining between them. The DNA for the CDR3 is TGTGCCAGCTCACCATATCCAGGGGCTAAAACCGGGGAGCTGTTTTTT. It specifies CASSPYPGAKTGELFF.

This rearrangement joins TRBV5-4 to TRBJ1-2; 8 bases are a match to TRBD1. Trimming cost V 4 bases and J 4 bases; bases outside gene matches: 6. The germline V gene encodes CDR1 SGHNT and CDR2 YYREEE (reference sequence). This CDR3 contains 14 residues. The CDR3 sequence: CASSPGQGGYGYTF. The CDR3 DNA follows: TGTGCCAGCAGCCCCGGACAGGGTGGCTATGGCTACACCTTC.

The rearrangement links TRBV29-1 to TRBJ2-4; 7 bases map to TRBD1. This CDR3 region has 13 residues. V lost 6 bases to trimming and J lost 7 bases; unmatched junction nucleotides: 9. Germline CDR1 and CDR2: SQVTM and ANQGSEA. CDR3 bases: TGCAGCGTCGATACAGGGGCGGAGAACATTCAGTACTTC. Protein sequence: CSVDTGAENIQYF. Full variable domain (remainder filled in from reference TRBV29-1 and TRBJ2-4): SAVISQKPSRDICQRGTSLTIQCQVDSQVTMMFWYRQQPGQSLTLIATANQGSEATYESGFVIDKFPISRPNLTFSTLTVSNMSPEDSSIYLCSVDTGAENIQYFGAGTRLSVL.

The chain recombines TRBV6-6 with TRBJ2-3, with 9 bases that match TRBD2. Trimming removed 0 bases from V and 4 bases from J; junction bases left unmatched: 5. In germline, CDR1 is MNHNY, CDR2 SVGAGI (reference sequence). The length of the CDR3 is 16 residues. The CDR3 nucleotides are TGTGCCAGCAGTTACTCTGGCCTAGCGGGGCCAGATACGCAGTATTTT. Protein product: CASSYSGLAGPDTQYF.

This clone was detected once. The chain has TRBV7-6 and TRBJ2-6, with D uncertain. The germline V gene encodes CDR1 SGHVS and CDR2 FNYEAQ. Trimming pared 1 base from V and 0 bases from J, leaving 4 bases between. This CDR3 has 15 amino acids. Here the CDR3 DNA reads TGTGCCAGCAGCTTAGGAGGCTCTGGGGCCAACGTCCTGACTTTC. Translated, it gives CASSLGGSGANVLTF.

This clone turned up a few times. This rearrangement joins TRBV9 to TRBJ2-7; a weak D match, TRBD2 (5 bases). Trimming shortened V by 3 bases and J by 6 bases, and 10 bases separated the two germline ends. Germline-derived CDR1 and CDR2 are SGDLS and YYNGEE. The CDR3 is 12 amino acids. The CDR3 sequence is CASSAPRGEQYF. CDR3 sequence (DNA): TGTGCCAGCAGCGCTCCACGGGGCGAGCAGTACTTC.

V and J are TRBV11-2 and TRBJ2-1; possibly TRBD1 for D (5 bases). V lost 4 bases, J lost 6 bases, and 19 bases lay in between. Germline V gives CDR1 SGHAT, CDR2 FQNNGV. This CDR3 comprises 16 residues. CDR3 region: CASSSLRAGLGNEQFF. CDR3 bases: TGTGCCAGCAGCTCCCTAAGGGCAGGGTTAGGCAATGAGCAGTTCTTC.

This chain uses TRBV9 with TRBJ2-3, with 9 bases that match TRBD1. The CDR3 loop spans 15 amino acids. V gave up 4 bases and J gave up 1 base; unmatched junction bases: 4. CDR1 is SGDLS and CDR2 is YYNGEE in the germline V gene. CDR3 nucleotides: TGTGCCAGCAGCACGACAGGGGGGGGCACAGATACGCAGTATTTT. Translated, it gives CASSTTGGGTDTQYF.

The chain links TRBV19 to TRBJ2-2, with 9 bases lining up with TRBD1. V lost 4 bases and J lost 4; bases outside the gene matches: 1. Germline V lookup: CDR1 LNHDA, CDR2 SQIVND (reference sequence). The CDR3 length is 14 residues. The CDR3 spells CASSRTGVTGELFF. CDR3 DNA: TGTGCCAGTAGTAGGACAGGGGTCACCGGGGAGCTGTTTTTT.

The chain joins TRBV28 to TRBJ2-5; TRBD2 might be the D (5 bases). CDR1 is MDHEN, CDR2 SYDVKM, per germline. The CDR3 contains 14 residues. Trimming removed 10 bases at V and 5 bases at J, with 20 bases between. CDR3 sequence (DNA): TGTGCCATCCGGAGACTTGGGAGTACGGAGACCCAGTACTTC. It translates to CAIRRLGSTETQYF.

This clone was counted only a few times. The chain couples TRBV9 to TRBJ1-1; D not resolved. The CDR3 has 10 amino acids. Trimming pared 7 bases from V and 3 bases from J, leaving 4 bases between. Germline V gene sequence: CDR1 SGDLS, CDR2 YYNGEE. The DNA for the CDR3 is TGTGCCAGCTGGGACACTGAAGCTTTCTTT. Its translation is CASWDTEAFF.

J is TRBJ2-2 and V is TRBV29-1, with D possibly TRBD1 on 6 matching bases. Germline values: CDR1 SQVTM, CDR2 ANQGSEA. V shed 6 bases and J shed 5 bases, with 13 bases lying between them. There are 13 residues in the CDR3. CDR3: CSVGTGRTGELFF. In DNA form, the CDR3 reads TGCAGCGTCGGAACAGGGCGGACCGGGGAGCTGTTTTTT.

CDR3 bases: TGTGCCAGCAGTGCAATCCCCGCCCGCGACAGGGGGGGCTATGGCTACACCTTC. This translates into CASSAIPARDRGGYGYTF. The genes are TRBV6-1 and TRBJ1-2; TRBD1 agrees at 9 bases. With V trimmed by 4 bases and J by 4 bases, 16 bases remained unmatched. This CDR3 has 18 amino acids. Germline V CDR1 and CDR2: MNHNS, SASEGT.

This CDR3 is CASSTLDKIYEQYF. In nucleotides, the CDR3 is TGTGCCAGCAGCACCCTAGACAAGATCTACGAGCAGTACTTC. V usage is TRBV11-2 and J usage is TRBJ2-7; D uncertain. The CDR3 loop spans 14 amino acids. Germline V gene lookup returns CDR1 SGHAT and CDR2 FQNNGV. The germline V and J ends were trimmed by 5 bases and 3 bases, with 14 bases remaining between them.

The V gene is TRBV23-1, the J gene TRBJ1-4, with a possible D match to TRBD1 (6 bases). TRBV23-1 is designated an ORF whose function remains uncertain. Trimming took 3 bases from V and 8 from J, leaving 22 bases between them. The CDR3 totals 17 residues. The CDR3 sequence is CASSQGHPGGRREKLFF. The CDR3, as DNA: TGCGCCAGCAGTCAGGGACACCCCGGGGGTAGAAGGGAAAAACTGTTTTTT.

The sample holds many counts of this clone. This chain uses TRBV5-4 with TRBJ2-5, with D maybe TRBD1 (6 bases). V was shortened by 0 bases and J by 6 bases, with 12 bases between the two germline ends. Germline V gene sequence: CDR1 SGHNT, CDR2 YYREEE (reference sequence). This CDR3 region has 14 residues. CDR3 protein: CASSLAQGSQTQYF. The CDR3 bases are TGTGCCAGCAGCTTGGCCCAGGGGTCCCAGACCCAGTACTTC.

This clone appeared once. In DNA form, the CDR3 reads TGTGCCAGCAGCAACCAGGGGGTCTCCTACAATGAGCAGTTCTTC. Translating it yields CASSNQGVSYNEQFF. The gene calls are TRBV7-9 and TRBJ2-1, with TRBD1 matching 7 bases. This CDR3 region has 15 residues. The germline V gene encodes CDR1 SEHNR and CDR2 FQNEAQ (reference sequence). J was trimmed by 0 bases and V by 5 bases; bases with no gene match: 4.

The sample holds a few counts of this clone. The rearrangement uses TRBV6-1 and TRBJ2-1, with no clear D. Looked up from germline, CDR1 is MNHNS and CDR2 is SASEGT. This CDR3 spans 14 amino acids. V lost 8 bases and J 2 bases, leaving 13 bases between the germline ends. Here the CDR3 reads CASSAGWTYNEQFF. Here the CDR3 DNA reads TGTGCCAGCTCGGCCGGGTGGACCTACAATGAGCAGTTCTTC.

J is TRBJ2-7 and V is TRBV10-2; D unresolved. The CDR3 loop spans 12 amino acids. V lost 3 bases to trimming and J lost 3 bases, with 6 bases between them. Germline lookup yields CDR1 WSHSY and CDR2 SAAADI. The CDR3 protein is CASSEQNYEQYF. CDR3 DNA sequence: TGCGCCAGCAGTGAACAGAACTACGAGCAGTACTTC.